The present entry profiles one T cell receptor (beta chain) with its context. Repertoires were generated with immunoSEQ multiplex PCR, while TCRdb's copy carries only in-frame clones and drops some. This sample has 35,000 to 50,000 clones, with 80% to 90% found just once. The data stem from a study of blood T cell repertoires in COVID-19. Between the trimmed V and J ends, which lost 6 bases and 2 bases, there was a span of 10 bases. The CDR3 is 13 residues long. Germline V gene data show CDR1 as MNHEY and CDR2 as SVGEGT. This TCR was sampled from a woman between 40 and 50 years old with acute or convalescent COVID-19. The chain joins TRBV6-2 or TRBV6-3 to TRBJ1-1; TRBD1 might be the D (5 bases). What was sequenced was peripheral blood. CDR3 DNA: TGTGCCAGCAGCTCAGGGAAAAACACTGAAGCTTTCTTT. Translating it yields CASSSGKNTEAFF.